This T cell receptor beta chain was recorded in a study of cytomegalovirus exposure and HLA in healthy donors. Whole-study results and caveats: In vitro assays verified that a few CMV-associated chains recognized CMV antigens specifically. According to reports, the classifier identified cytomegalovirus status with high specificity and sensitivity. First-cohort TCR clusters were later found to tend to co-occur in the roughly 130 validation repertoires. The listing of 150 to 200 TCR beta chains classed them as cytomegalovirus-associated.

The junction had 6 bases not matched to a gene; V was cut back by 1 base and J by 8 bases. Per the germline V gene, CDR1 is SGHDT and CDR2 is YYEEEE. CDR3 length: 14 residues. Turning to this clone: Its antigen is undetermined.

The protocol was immunoSEQ multiplex PCR, while the TCRdb copy is restricted to in-frame clones and leaves out a portion. The sample contains some 260,000 clones, 87% of which appear only once. Input material: PBMCs. The chain recombines TRBV5-6 with TRBJ2-1, with 7 bases fitting TRBD2. This receptor was taken from a man younger than 35 in good health and CMV-seropositive. CDR3 DNA sequence: TGTGCCAGCAGCTTGTCGGGACTACACCATGAGCAGTTCTTC. Its protein is CASSLSGLHHEQFF. Full variable domain (missing parts from reference TRBV5-6 and TRBJ2-1): DAGVTQSPTHLIKTRGQQVTLRCSPKSGHDTVSWYQQALGQGPQFIFQYYEEEERQRGNFPDRFSGHQFPNYSSELNVNALLLGDSALYLCASSLSGLHHEQFFGPGTRLTVL.